Listed below are T cell receptor beta chains from one sample, sequenced in a study of spatial heterogeneity in lung cancer. TCRdb called the 5' RACE reads again in MiXCR, with one record for every CDR3 protein. The sample consists of about 52,000 distinct CDR3 sequences, roughly 7.4% of them appearing once. The sample here was PBMCs, taken at follow-up. All receptors derive from a female donor with early-stage non-small cell lung cancer. The CDR3 runs from the conserved cysteine through the conserved F or W. Fields, in order: V gene, J gene, D gene, clone size, CDR3 DNA, CDR3 protein. D genes are given only for firm matches. Clone size appears in some rows only: once, few, many, or a class for an expanded clone.

TRBV5-1	TRBJ1-1	NA	NA	TGCGCCAGCACTACTAATAGGGGGACTGAAGCTTTCTTT	CASTTNRGTEAFF
TRBV4-3	TRBJ2-3	NA	NA	TGCGCCAGCAGCCAAGATGAGGGTAGGAATACGCAGTATTTT	CASSQDEGRNTQYF
TRBV3-1	TRBJ1-1	NA	few	TGTGCCAGCAGCCAAGACACACACCCAAGTTCGGGGCTTGACACTGAAGCTTTCTTT	CASSQDTHPSSGLDTEAFF
TRBV5-1	TRBJ2-2	NA	many	TGCGCCAGCAGCTTGAACACCGGGGAGCTGTTTTTT	CASSLNTGELFF
TRBV28	TRBJ2-3	TRBD2	NA	TGTGCCAGCAGTACCACTAGCGGGGGGGCGGTAGATACGCAGTATTTT	CASSTTSGGAVDTQYF
TRBV7-2	TRBJ2-6	NA	many	TGTGCCAGCAGCTTACTGGACGGGGCCAACGTCCTGACTTTC	CASSLLDGANVLTF
TRBV20-1	TRBJ2-6	NA	many	TGCAGTGCTAGAGGCCCAGCGCGAGGGGCCAACGTCCTGACTTTC	CSARGPARGANVLTF
TRBV6-5	TRBJ2-7	NA	many	TGTGCCAGCAGCCCCGGTCGATACGAGCAGTACTTC	CASSPGRYEQYF
TRBV7-2	TRBJ2-3	NA	few	TGTGCCAGCAGCTCCGGAGATATAAGCGGTACGCAGTATTTT	CASSSGDISGTQYF
TRBV7-2	TRBJ2-4	NA	many	TGTGCCAGCAGCCCCGACAGCTCGGGAAACATTCAGTACTTC	CASSPDSSGNIQYF
TRBV7-2	TRBJ1-2	NA	few	TGTGCCAGCAGCTTATTCATGTCCGGCTACACCTTC	CASSLFMSGYTF
TRBV5-1	TRBJ2-5	NA	many	TGCGCCAGCAGCCCCGACCCGGAGCAGACCCAGTACTTC	CASSPDPEQTQYF
TRBV6-5	TRBJ1-2	NA	once	TGTGCCAGCCGGACAGTCAACTATGGCTACACCTTC	CASRTVNYGYTF
TRBV18	TRBJ1-2	NA	many	TGTGCCAGCTCACCGCGACAGTCCTATGGCTACACCTTC	CASSPRQSYGYTF
TRBV25-1	TRBJ2-7	NA	NA	TGTGCCAGCAGTGATGTTACAGTGGCCACCTACGAGCAGTACTTC	CASSDVTVATYEQYF
TRBV24-1	TRBJ1-5	TRBD1	NA	TGTGCCACCAGTGATTCCCGACAGGGGAAAAATCAGCCCCAGCATTTT	CATSDSRQGKNQPQHF
TRBV28	TRBJ1-4	TRBD1	many	TGTGCCAGCAGTTTCTGGACAGGAAATGAAAAACTGTTTTTT	CASSFWTGNEKLFF
TRBV28	TRBJ1-5	NA	NA	TGTGCCAGCAGTTTCCGGACAGCCAGCAATCAGCCCCAGCATTTT	CASSFRTASNQPQHF
TRBV21-1	TRBJ2-4	NA	few	TGTGCCAGCAGCAAAGAGACAGCGGGGGGATCGCTAGCCAAAAACATTCAGTACTTC	CASSKETAGGSLAKNIQYF
TRBV20-1	TRBJ2-7	TRBD2	NA	TGCAGTGCTAGAGTCGGACTAGCGGGGGACGAGCAGTACTTC	CSARVGLAGDEQYF
TRBV7-8	TRBJ2-1	TRBD1	many	TGTGCCAGCAGCTTAGCGAACAGGGGGGTTAACAATGAGCAGTTCTTC	CASSLANRGVNNEQFF
TRBV5-4	TRBJ2-3	TRBD1	NA	TGTGCCAGCAGCCGCGCGGGACAGGGGATGGGTACGCAGTATTTT	CASSRAGQGMGTQYF
TRBV5-1	TRBJ2-4	TRBD1	many	TGCGCCAGCAGCTTGTTGACAGGGAATTCAAAAAACATTCAGTACTTC	CASSLLTGNSKNIQYF
TRBV2	TRBJ1-3	TRBD1	NA	TGTGCCAGCATTCCGAGGGCAGGGGGCGCAAATGGAAACACCATATATTTT	CASIPRAGGANGNTIYF
TRBV11-3	TRBJ2-1	NA	NA	TGTGCCAGCAGCACCGGGACCGAAAGGCAGTTCTTC	CASSTGTERQFF